Given below is one TCR beta chain in context. This clone has more than one count but fewer than ten. What antigen it recognizes has not been identified. Within one base of it there is no much larger clone, and no base qualities were kept. The sample originates from a study of T cells in localized non-small cell lung cancer (dated by TCRdb to the early 2020s). A note on the overall study: The study examined T cell repertoires in approximately 240 patients with early-stage NSCLC and compared tumors with uninvolved tumor-adjacent lungs. The mean age of the NSCLC patients was approximately 71 years, with approximately 130 men and 100 to 110 women. All 250 or so NSCLC patients in the cohort were treatment-naive and had localized lung tumors that were resected.

The CDR3 spans 14 residues, from the cysteine through the phenylalanine. Of the read, only the CDR3 DNA is kept; its 42 bases are in frame from base 1. V is cut back by 5 bases and J by 5 bases, with 6 bases in the junction unmatched. The CDR1 and CDR2 encoded by the germline V gene are MNHGY and SAAAGT. At diagnosis, peripheral blood, uninvolved tumor-adjacent lung and tumor were collected and stored as a combination of fresh-frozen and FFPE material. Overall study outcomes, separate from this receptor: Higher blood T cell density associated with longer overall survival, while higher adjacent-lung clonality associated with shorter survival. The highest T cell clonality was observed in uninvolved tumor-adjacent lung, where clonality exceeded that of tumor, suggesting that antigenic responses were more focused in uninvolved tumor-adjacent lung. Because the study design was exploratory, TCR variables were selected using unadjusted p-values without false-discovery rate correction. Because multi-region tumor sequencing was not performed, intratumor heterogeneity could not be ruled out. Of the top 100 tumor clones, a median of approximately 60 were detected in paired uninvolved adjacent lung; roughly 29 were also among that lung's top 100.

TCR beta CDR3 regions were sequenced from DNA using the immunoSEQ Assay. As for the authors' bioinformatics: To compute T cell density, TCR beta template counts were normalized to usable DNA, which was estimated by amplifying housekeeping genes. Richness was estimated using the preseqR package, with extrapolation to 400,000 templates for PBMC samples and to 120,000 templates for tissue samples. Clonality was defined by subtracting Pielou's evenness from one. Tissue-enriched TCRs were identified by differential abundance testing using productive amino-acid clonotypes, minimum total count 5 and alpha 0.1. The Jaccard Index and the Morisita Overlap Index were used to measure how much the repertoires overlapped between compartments. TCR beta CDR3s were clustered by GLIPH together with public tetramer-defined viral CDR3s, and at least three viral sequences plus V-gene enrichment were required for viral motifs. TCRdb re-hosts the immuneACCESS table, in-frame sequences only. Its copies lack some clones; in the studies checked, an unresolved V gene accounts for under half of them, and the cause for the rest is not known. D and trimming were read from the DNA, whereas the V and J calls and clone size are those reported in that table. The sample table records about 1,800 clones; 27% of these occur just once. 10% to 15% of the sample goes to the ten largest clones.

The chain couples TRBV6-8 to TRBJ2-7; 10 central bases correspond to TRBD1. Material: lung tumor tissue, obtained before any cancer treatment. The source is a woman aged 35 to 69 with stage I lung adenocarcinoma. DNA sequence: TGTGCCAGCAGTACCTGGACAGGGGGAGACGAGCAGTACTTC. Its coded protein is CASSTWTGGDEQYF.